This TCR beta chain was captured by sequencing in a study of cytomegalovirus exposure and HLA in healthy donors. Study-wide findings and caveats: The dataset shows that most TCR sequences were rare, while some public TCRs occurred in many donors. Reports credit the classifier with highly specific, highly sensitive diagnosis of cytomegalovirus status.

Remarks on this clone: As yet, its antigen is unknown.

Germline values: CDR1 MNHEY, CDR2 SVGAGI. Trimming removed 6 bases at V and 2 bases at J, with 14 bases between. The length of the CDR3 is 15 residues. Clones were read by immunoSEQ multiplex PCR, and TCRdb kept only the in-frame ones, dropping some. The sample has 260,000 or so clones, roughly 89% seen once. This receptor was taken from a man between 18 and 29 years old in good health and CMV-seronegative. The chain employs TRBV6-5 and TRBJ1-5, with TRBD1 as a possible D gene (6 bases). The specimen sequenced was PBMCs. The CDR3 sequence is CASSLSGGGNQPQHF. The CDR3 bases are TGTGCCAGCAGCCTCTCGGGGGGCGGCAATCAGCCCCAGCATTTT.